This T cell receptor (beta chain) was sequenced for a study of T cells after yellow fever vaccination. TCRdb used MiXCR to reprocess the 5' RACE reads, holding one entry per CDR3 protein. The data contain hundreds of thousands of distinct CDR3 sequences, 10% to 15% of them singletons. Germline trimming cut 2 bases from V and 10 bases from J; bases unmatched to any gene: 7. Looked up from germline, CDR1 is DFQATT and CDR2 is SNEGSKA (reference sequence). CDR3 length equals 14 residues. This clonotype was recorded a few times. The sequence was obtained from a man aged 25-45 years who received the YFV17D yellow fever vaccine. The sequenced sample was PBMCs, obtained on the day of the yellow fever booster vaccination. The chain joins TRBV20-1 to TRBJ2-1; 11 nucleotides line up with TRBD2. The CDR3 sequence: CSARPISGRGEQFF. CDR3 coding DNA: TGCAGTGCTAGACCCATTAGCGGGAGGGGCGAGCAGTTCTTC.